This is a list of T cell receptor beta chains from one sample in a study of molecular identifiers for immune sequencing clone quantification. MiXCR, applied by TCRdb to the PCR reads, yields one record per CDR3 protein. The sample has hundreds of thousands of distinct CDR3 sequences, about 20% seen once; the top ten hold roughly 0.85%. Source material: naive CD8+ T cells from blood, with Jurkat cell RNA spiked in. These TCRs come from a human donor in good health. Some libraries in this study had Jurkat cell RNA spiked in. Both conserved end residues are trimmed from each CDR3. Expanded clones get a size class; other rows say once, few or many, or leave the size out.

many,TRBJ1-4,TRBV6-5,ASSYSTGEKLF
.,TRBJ2-4,TRBV4-3,ASSQDIREGAINIQY
.,TRBJ1-1,TRBV19,ASSGWEGDTEAF
many,TRBJ1-5,TRBV21-1,ASSEGLQSNQPQH
many,TRBJ1-1,TRBV11-1,ASSRGAVVDTEAF
.,TRBJ2-7,TRBV6-1,ASSDVGGTGHYEQY
many,TRBJ2-5,TRBV2,ASSGLAGAQETQY
many,TRBJ2-3,TRBV6-2/TRBV6-3,ASSPSSWGGTDTQY
.,TRBJ1-1,TRBV27,ASSFQRGRVTEAF
.,TRBJ2-3,TRBV29-1,SVVLGGGTDTQY
many,TRBJ2-3,TRBV2,ASSDVNTDTQY
many,TRBJ2-5,TRBV27,ASSLYNRVPGETQY
.,TRBJ1-1,TRBV11-2,ASSLVSFGERNTEAF
.,TRBJ2-4,TRBV19,ASTNDSGVNIQY
.,TRBJ2-1,TRBV18,ASSSPQDNEQF
many,TRBJ2-1,TRBV11-3,ASSSDYARYNEQF
many,TRBJ2-5,TRBV29-1,SVGSIAEQETQY
many,TRBJ2-3,TRBV9,ASSPAGRGGPDTQY
many,TRBJ2-1,TRBV29-1,SGEGLAGVGEQF
many,TRBJ2-7,TRBV4-3,ASSQESGPFEQY
many,TRBJ1-2,TRBV29-1,SVESGTYGYT
many,TRBJ1-1,TRBV29-1,SVQPTEAF
many,TRBJ2-1,TRBV4-3,ASSPGGYRAHEQF
.,TRBJ2-1,TRBV27,ASSPGPSGGEQF
many,TRBJ2-1,TRBV30,AWSLDRNEQF
many,TRBJ2-7,TRBV4-3,ASSQDVSSGSYEQY
many,TRBJ1-5,TRBV7-9,ASSPTDSNQPQH
few,TRBJ2-7,TRBV10-1,ASSGPGTNAYEQY
many,TRBJ2-4,TRBV28,ASSPFENIQY
many,TRBJ2-7,TRBV4-1,ASSQSPYEQY
few,TRBJ2-7,TRBV7-6,ASSPEGLAGDYEQY
many,TRBJ2-1,TRBV7-9,ASSPRPPRDEQF
many,TRBJ2-7,TRBV20-1,SARGNSYEQY
many,TRBJ2-2,TRBV4-2,ASSQDGQGDYAGELF
many,TRBJ1-3,TRBV29-1,SVELANSGNTIY
many,TRBJ2-7,TRBV7-6,ASSPLAGGSHEQY
few,TRBJ1-4,TRBV13,ASSLTGYGNEKLS
.,TRBJ2-7,TRBV5-3,ASSLEPRAGQGSYEQY
few,TRBJ2-2,TRBV11-2,ASSFRPLAGTNTGELF
.,TRBJ2-1,TRBV9,ASSYTSRIDNEQF
.,TRBJ2-1,TRBV4-3,ASSQNWGTEAYNEQF
many,TRBJ1-5,TRBV4-1,ASSQGLYINQPQH